Following are 14 T cell receptor beta chains from one sample sequenced in a study of CD8 T cells in ankylosing spondylitis. TCRdb independently ran MiXCR on the 5' RACE reads; one entry per CDR3 protein. The sample includes fewer than 650,000 distinct CDR3 sequences, roughly an eighth of them seen just once. Study-level results: Seemingly characteristic of ankylosing spondylitis blood was a TCR beta motif consisting of about 8 highly homologous variants.

No antigen has been identified for these receptors. The sample consisted of blood, either unsorted or a sorted T cell fraction (not recorded which). The receptor set was obtained from a male donor with ankylosing spondylitis.

J is TRBJ2-1 and V is TRBV9; TRBD2 matches 9 bases. The CDR3 length is 15 residues. V gave up 4 bases and J gave up 9 bases; unmatched junction bases: 11. Germline CDR1 and CDR2: SGDLS and YYNGEE. Written as DNA, the CDR3 is TGTGCCAGCAGCCCATTGGGCGGGAGGGCCGGTGAGCAGTTCTTC. Encoded protein: CASSPLGGRAGEQFF.

This sequence joins TRBV19 and TRBJ1-1; D gene ambiguous. Trimming stripped 5 bases from V and 0 bases from J, with 16 bases between. CDR1 and CDR2 (germline): LNHDA, SQIVND (reference sequence). The length of the CDR3 is 16 residues. CDR3 nucleotides: TGTGCCAGTAGTTTGGATCCGGGCACCATGAACACTGAAGCTTTCTTT. Its protein is CASSLDPGTMNTEAFF.

V and J are TRBV2 and TRBJ2-2, with 7 bases that match TRBD2. This CDR3 is 17 amino acids long. Trimming removed 0 bases from V and 3 bases from J; junction bases left unmatched: 7. CDR1 and CDR2 from the germline V gene are SNHLY and FYNNEI. The CDR3 region is CASSEAVGLADTGELFF. Here the CDR3 DNA reads TGTGCCAGCAGTGAAGCGGTAGGGCTAGCGGACACCGGGGAGCTGTTTTTT.

The rearrangement uses TRBV3-1 and TRBJ1-5, with unresolved D. The CDR3 consists of 15 residues. Trimming stripped 0 bases from V and 6 bases from J, with 12 bases between. Germline CDR1 is LGHDT and CDR2 is YNNKEL (reference sequence). CDR3 region: CASSQDLAEGQPQHF. In DNA form, the CDR3 reads TGTGCCAGCAGCCAAGATCTGGCCGAGGGTCAGCCCCAGCATTTT. The full variable domain, its missing parts supplied by reference TRBV3-1 and TRBJ1-5, is DTAVSQTPKYLVTQMGNDKSIKCEQNLGHDTMYWYKQDSKKFLKIMFSYNNKELIINETVPNRFSPKSPDKAHLNLHINSLELGDSAVYFCASSQDLAEGQPQHFGDGTRLSIL.

V gene TRBV20-1 combines with J gene TRBJ2-1; D is undetermined. Germline V gives CDR1 DFQATT, CDR2 SNEGSKA (reference sequence). This CDR3 comprises 15 residues. V lost 2 bases and J lost 0, with 11 bases in between. The CDR3 loop reads CSARKGLSSYNEQFF. The CDR3 DNA reads as TGCAGTGCTAGAAAGGGTCTCAGCTCCTACAATGAGCAGTTCTTC.

The CDR3 region has the DNA TGCAGTGCTAGCAACGCCTTAGCGGGAGGGTTTGAGACCCAGTACTTC. This gives the protein CSASNALAGGFETQYF. The chain is built from TRBV20-1 and TRBJ2-5; 11 nucleotides match TRBD2. The V gene end was trimmed by 3 bases and the J gene end by 5 bases; junction bases not matched to a gene: 11. CDR3 size: 16 residues. In germline, CDR1 is DFQATT, CDR2 SNEGSKA (reference sequence).

In its sample, this clonotype was seen many times. The CDR3 nucleotides read TGTGCCAGCAGCCCGGCGGGGAACACTGAAGCTTTCTTT. Protein: CASSPAGNTEAFF. The genes are TRBV18 and TRBJ1-1; no reliable D call. Germline V lookup: CDR1 KGHSH, CDR2 LQKENI. The CDR3 runs 13 residues. Trimming shortened V by 8 bases and J by 1 base, and 11 bases separated the two germline ends.

This clonotype showed up just once. The chain combines TRBV21-1 with TRBJ2-7; the table's D call of TRBD2 was not tested on the DNA. TRBV21-1 is a pseudogene. CDR3 length: 15 amino acids. This CDR3 is CASSSPGLAAYEQYV. The CDR3 coding sequence is TGTGCCAGCAGCAGCCCGGGACTAGCGGCCTACGAGCAGTACGTC.

V is TRBV6-1 and J is TRBJ2-7; perhaps TRBD1 as D (6 bases). The CDR3 totals 13 residues. V was shortened by 8 bases and J by 3 bases, with 14 bases between the two germline ends. The germline V gene encodes CDR1 MNHNS and CDR2 SASEGT. The CDR3 DNA reads TGTGCCAGCGCGAGGGACAAGAACTACGAGCAGTACGTC. This translates into CASARDKNYEQYV.

The V gene is TRBV20-1, the J gene TRBJ2-2; the D gene could be TRBD1 or TRBD2 (5 bases each). This CDR3 is 15 amino acids long. Trimming removed 2 bases from V and 1 base from J, with 11 bases in between. Per the germline V gene, CDR1 is DFQATT and CDR2 is SNEGSKA (reference sequence). The CDR3 nucleotides are TGCAGTGCTAGAAAGAGGGGAAGGAACACCGGGGAGCTGTTTTTT. This translates into CSARKRGRNTGELFF.

This clonotype was counted many times. This chain links TRBV29-1 with TRBJ2-5, with 9 bases lining up with TRBD1. Germline V CDR1 and CDR2: SQVTM, ANQGSEA. The CDR3 length is 13 residues. V was clipped by 6 bases and J by 5 bases; unmatched bases: 7. In DNA form, the CDR3 reads TGCAGCGTCAGAGGGACAGGGCATGAGACCCAGTACTTC. It yields the protein CSVRGTGHETQYF. The full variable domain, completed using reference TRBV29-1 and TRBJ2-5, is SAVISQKPSRDICQRGTSLTIQCQVDSQVTMMFWYRQQPGQSLTLIATANQGSEATYESGFVIDKFPISRPNLTFSTLTVSNMSPEDSSIYLCSVRGTGHETQYFGPGTRLLVL.

The rearrangement uses TRBV18 and TRBJ1-1; D perhaps matches TRBD1 (5 bases). From germline, CDR1 is KGHSH and CDR2 LQKENI. The ends were cut back, 3 bases at V and 4 bases at J, with 12 bases in the middle. CDR3 size: 14 residues. CDR3 in DNA: TGTGCCAGCTCACCGTACGACAGTATCACTGAAGCTTTCTTT. It yields the protein CASSPYDSITEAFF.

Only a few counts were recorded for this clonotype. The V gene is TRBV20-1, the J gene TRBJ1-5; a weak D match, TRBD1 (6 bases). Germline V CDR1 and CDR2: DFQATT, SNEGSKA (reference sequence). This CDR3 comprises 13 residues. V dropped 5 bases and J dropped 3 bases, with 11 bases sitting between them. The CDR3 DNA reads TGCAGTGCTTCCCAGGGGATCAATCAGCCCCAGCATTTT. Translating it yields CSASQGINQPQHF.

The gene calls are TRBV20-1 and TRBJ2-3; either TRBD1 or TRBD2 may supply D (6 bases each). The germline CDR1 and CDR2 sequences are DFQATT and SNEGSKA (reference sequence). The CDR3 is made up of 13 amino acids. V lost 7 bases to trimming and J lost 0 bases, with 11 bases between them. CDR3 in DNA: TGCAGTGTCAGGAGGGGGAGCACAGATACGCAGTATTTT. Protein: CSVRRGSTDTQYF.